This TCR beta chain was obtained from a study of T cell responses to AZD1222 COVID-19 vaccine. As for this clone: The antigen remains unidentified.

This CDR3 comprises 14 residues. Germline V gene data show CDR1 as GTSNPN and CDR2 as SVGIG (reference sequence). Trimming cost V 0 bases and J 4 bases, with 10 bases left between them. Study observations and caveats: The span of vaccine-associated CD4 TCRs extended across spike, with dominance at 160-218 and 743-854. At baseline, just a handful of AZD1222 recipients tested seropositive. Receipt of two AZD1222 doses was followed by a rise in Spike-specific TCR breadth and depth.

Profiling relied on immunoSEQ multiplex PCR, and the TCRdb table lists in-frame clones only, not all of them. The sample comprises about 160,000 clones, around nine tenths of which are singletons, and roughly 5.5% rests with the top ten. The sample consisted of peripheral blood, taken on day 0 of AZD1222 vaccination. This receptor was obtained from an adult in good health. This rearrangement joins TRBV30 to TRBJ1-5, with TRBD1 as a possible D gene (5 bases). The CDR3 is CAWSVFGGNQPQHF. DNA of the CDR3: TGTGCCTGGAGTGTGTTTGGGGGAAATCAGCCCCAGCATTTT.